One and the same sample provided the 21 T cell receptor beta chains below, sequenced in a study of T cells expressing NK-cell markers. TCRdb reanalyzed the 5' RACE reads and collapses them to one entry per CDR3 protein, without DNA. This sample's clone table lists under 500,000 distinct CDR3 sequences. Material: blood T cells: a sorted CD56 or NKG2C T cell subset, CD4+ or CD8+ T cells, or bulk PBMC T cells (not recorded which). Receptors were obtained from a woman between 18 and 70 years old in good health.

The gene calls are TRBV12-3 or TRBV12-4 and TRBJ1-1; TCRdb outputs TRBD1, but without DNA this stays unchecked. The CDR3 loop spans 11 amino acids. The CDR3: CASSLSREAFF.

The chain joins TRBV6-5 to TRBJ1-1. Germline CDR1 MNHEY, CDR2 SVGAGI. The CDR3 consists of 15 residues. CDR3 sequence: CASSYSRRLNTEAFF.

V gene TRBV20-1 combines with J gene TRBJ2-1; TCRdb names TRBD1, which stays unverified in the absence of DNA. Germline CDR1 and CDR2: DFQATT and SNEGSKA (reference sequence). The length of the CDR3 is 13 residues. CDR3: CSATRDRYNEQFF.

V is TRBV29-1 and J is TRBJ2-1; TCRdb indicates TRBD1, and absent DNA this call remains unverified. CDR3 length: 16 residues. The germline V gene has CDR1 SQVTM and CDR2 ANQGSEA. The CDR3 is CSVDSVSGRSYNEQFF.

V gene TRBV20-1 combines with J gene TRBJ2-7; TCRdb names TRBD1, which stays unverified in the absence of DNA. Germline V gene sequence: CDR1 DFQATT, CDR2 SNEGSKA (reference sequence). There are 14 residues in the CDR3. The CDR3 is CSASLGLGAYEQYF.

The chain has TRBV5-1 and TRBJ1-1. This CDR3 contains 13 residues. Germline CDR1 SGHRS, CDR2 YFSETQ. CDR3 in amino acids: CASSLVAGTEAFF.

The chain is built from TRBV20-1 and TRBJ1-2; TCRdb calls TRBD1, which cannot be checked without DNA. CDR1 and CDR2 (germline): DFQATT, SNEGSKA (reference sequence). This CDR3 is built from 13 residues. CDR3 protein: CSAGTDTNYGYTF.

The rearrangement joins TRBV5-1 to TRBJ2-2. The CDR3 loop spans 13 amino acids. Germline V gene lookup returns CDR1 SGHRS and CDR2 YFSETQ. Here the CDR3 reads CASSFVRPGELFF.

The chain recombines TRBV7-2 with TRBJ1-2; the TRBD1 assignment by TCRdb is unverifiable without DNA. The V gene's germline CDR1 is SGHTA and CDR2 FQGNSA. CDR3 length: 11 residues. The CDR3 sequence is CASSPRDGYTF.

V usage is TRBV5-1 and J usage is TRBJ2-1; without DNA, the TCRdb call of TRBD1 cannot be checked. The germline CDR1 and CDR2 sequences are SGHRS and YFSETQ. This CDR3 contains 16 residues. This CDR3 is CASSLGGTISYNEQFF.

The CDR3 loop reads CASSSNLAGGFSYEQYF. This sequence joins TRBV5-8 and TRBJ2-7; TCRdb indicates TRBD2, and absent DNA this call remains unverified. In germline, CDR1 is SGHTS, CDR2 YDEGEE. This CDR3 spans 17 amino acids.

This CDR3 is CASSQGIVYEQYF. The gene calls are TRBV3-1 and TRBJ2-7. This CDR3 region has 13 residues. Germline-derived CDR1 and CDR2 are LGHDT and YNNKEL (reference sequence).

Here the CDR3 reads CASSRVGSYNEQFF. The rearrangement links TRBV4-1 to TRBJ2-1. Germline loops: CDR1 MGHRA, CDR2 YSYEKL. The CDR3 is 14 amino acids.

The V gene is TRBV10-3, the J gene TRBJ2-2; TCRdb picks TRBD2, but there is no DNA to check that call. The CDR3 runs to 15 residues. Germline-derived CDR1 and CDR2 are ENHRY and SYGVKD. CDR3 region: CAIRVGPQNTGELFF.

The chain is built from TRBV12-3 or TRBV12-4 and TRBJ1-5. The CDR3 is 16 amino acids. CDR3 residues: CASSPGGGIGNQPQHF.

The CDR3 loop reads CASSPLPGGDHLHF. V and J are TRBV12-3 or TRBV12-4 and TRBJ1-6; without DNA, the TCRdb call of TRBD1 cannot be checked. This CDR3 has 14 amino acids.

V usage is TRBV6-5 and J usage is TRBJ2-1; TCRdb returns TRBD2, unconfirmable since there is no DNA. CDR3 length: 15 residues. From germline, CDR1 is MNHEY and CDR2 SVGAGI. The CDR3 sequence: CASSSRTSGYNEQFF.

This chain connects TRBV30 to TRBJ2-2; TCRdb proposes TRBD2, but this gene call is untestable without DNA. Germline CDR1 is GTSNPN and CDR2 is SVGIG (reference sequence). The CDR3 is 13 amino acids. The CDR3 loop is CAWSRDSSGELFF.

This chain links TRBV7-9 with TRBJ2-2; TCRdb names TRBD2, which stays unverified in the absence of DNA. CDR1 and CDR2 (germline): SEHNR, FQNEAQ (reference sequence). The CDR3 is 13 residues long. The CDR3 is CAGGLAAAGELFF.

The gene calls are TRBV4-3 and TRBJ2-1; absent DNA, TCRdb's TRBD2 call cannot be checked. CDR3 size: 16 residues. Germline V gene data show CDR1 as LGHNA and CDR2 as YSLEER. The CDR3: CASSQDFPSGNNEQFF.

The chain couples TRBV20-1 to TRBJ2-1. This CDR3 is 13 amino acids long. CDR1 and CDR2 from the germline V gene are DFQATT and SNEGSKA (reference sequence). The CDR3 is CSARELPPNEQFF.